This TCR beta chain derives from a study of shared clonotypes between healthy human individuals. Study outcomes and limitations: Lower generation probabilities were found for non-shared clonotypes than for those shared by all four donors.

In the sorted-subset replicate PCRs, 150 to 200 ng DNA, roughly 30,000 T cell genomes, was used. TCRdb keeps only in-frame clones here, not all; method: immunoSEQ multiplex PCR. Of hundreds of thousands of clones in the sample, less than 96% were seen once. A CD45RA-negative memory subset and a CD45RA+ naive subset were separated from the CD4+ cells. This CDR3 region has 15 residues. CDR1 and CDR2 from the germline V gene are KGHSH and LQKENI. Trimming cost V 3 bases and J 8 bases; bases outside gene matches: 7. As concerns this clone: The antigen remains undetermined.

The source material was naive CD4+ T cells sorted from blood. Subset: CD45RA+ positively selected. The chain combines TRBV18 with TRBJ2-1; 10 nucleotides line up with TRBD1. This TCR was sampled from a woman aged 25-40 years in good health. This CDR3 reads CASSPDRGKRDEQFF. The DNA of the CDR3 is TGTGCCAGCTCACCGGACAGGGGGAAAAGGGATGAGCAGTTCTTC. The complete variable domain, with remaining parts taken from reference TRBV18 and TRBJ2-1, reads NAGVMQNPRHLVRRRGQEARLRCSPMKGHSHVYWYRQLPEEGLKFMVYLQKENIIDESGMPKERFSAEFPKEGPSILRIQQVVRGDSAAYFCASSPDRGKRDEQFFGPGTRLTVL.